Below, 26 T cell receptor beta chains from the same sample are listed, as sequenced in a study of blood T cell repertoires in COVID-19. The data were produced by immunoSEQ multiplex PCR, yet TCRdb's version contains in-frame clones alone and is incomplete. The table has under 55,000 clones, roughly 85% seen once; the top ten hold 20% to 30%. Sample: peripheral blood. The receptors were gathered from a man between 65 and 85 years old with acute or convalescent COVID-19.

The rearrangement links TRBV6-6 to TRBJ1-3; 9 bases agree with TRBD1. V trimming: 9 bases; J trimming: 6 bases; junction bases outside the gene matches: 15. The CDR3 has 16 amino acids. CDR1 is MNHNY, CDR2 SVGAGI, per germline (reference sequence). CDR3 in DNA: TGTGCCAGTGCCCTTACCGGGACAGGGACGGAAAACACCATATATTTT. Amino acids: CASALTGTGTENTIYF.

This clone was recorded only once. The rearrangement joins TRBV18 to TRBJ2-1; weak D call: TRBD1 (7 bases). The V end lost 3 bases, the J end lost 8 bases, and 11 bases lay between the germline ends. CDR3 length: 13 amino acids. Germline CDR1 and CDR2: KGHSH and LQKENI. The chain's CDR3 is CASSPSRGDEQFF. In DNA form, the CDR3 reads TGTGCCAGCTCACCCAGCAGGGGGGATGAGCAGTTCTTC.

This clone was found a few times. The genes are TRBV28 and TRBJ2-5; 8 bases fit TRBD1. Germline CDR1 and CDR2: MDHEN and SYDVKM. With V trimmed by 2 bases and J by 4 bases, 6 bases remained unmatched. The CDR3 extends over 15 amino acids. CDR3 in DNA: TGTGCCAGCAGTTTACTCGGACAGGGTGGAGAGACCCAGTACTTC. It specifies CASSLLGQGGETQYF. The full variable domain, completed using reference TRBV28 and TRBJ2-5, is DVKVTQSSRYLVKRTGEKVFLECVQDMDHENMFWYRQDPGLGLRLIYFSYDVKMKEKGDIPEGYSVSREKKERFSLILESASTNQTSMYLCASSLLGQGGETQYFGPGTRLLVL.

The CDR3 reads CASSLGGFVDSPLHF. In DNA form, the CDR3 reads TGCGCCAGCAGCTTGGGAGGATTCGTCGACTCACCCCTCCACTTT. J is TRBJ1-6 and V is TRBV5-1; D not resolved. The CDR3 runs to 15 residues. Per the germline V gene, CDR1 is SGHRS and CDR2 is YFSETQ. The V and J ends lost 0 bases and 10 bases respectively, with 14 bases between them.

The chain employs TRBV7-6 and TRBJ1-6; TRBD1 aligns across 8 bases. This CDR3 has 13 residues. From germline, CDR1 is SGHVS and CDR2 FNYEAQ. With V trimmed by 5 bases and J by 11 bases, 5 bases remained unmatched. The DNA of the CDR3 is TGTGCCAGCAGCCCGGACAGGGCAACACCCCTCCACTTT. It translates to CASSPDRATPLHF. Using reference TRBV7-6 and TRBJ1-6 for the parts outside the CDR3, the full variable domain is GAGVSQSPRYKVTKRGQDVALRCDPISGHVSLYWYRQALGQGPEFLTYFNYEAQQDKSGLPNDRFSAERPEGSISTLTIQRTEQRDSAMYRCASSPDRATPLHFGNGTRLTVT.

This chain joins TRBV18 and TRBJ1-1; D remains ambiguous. The germline V gene encodes CDR1 KGHSH and CDR2 LQKENI. CDR3 length: 15 residues. The V gene lost 6 bases and the J gene lost 5 bases, with 19 bases spanning the gap. The DNA for the CDR3 is TGTGCCAGCTCTCCATTCGGTTCCCGCGAAACTGAAGCTTTCTTT. Protein: CASSPFGSRETEAFF.

CDR3 sequence reads: CASSWPGRGWTEAFF. The CDR3 region has the DNA TGTGCCAGCAGCTGGCCGGGGAGGGGATGGACTGAAGCTTTCTTT. The rearrangement joins TRBV7-2 to TRBJ1-1; a possible D gene is TRBD1 (5 bases). CDR3 length: 15 amino acids. CDR1 and CDR2 from the germline V gene are SGHTA and FQGNSA. The V end was cut by 4 bases, the J end by 5 bases, with 17 bases between.

The J gene is TRBJ1-2, the V gene TRBV3-1 (or the pseudogene TRBV3-2), with D perhaps matching TRBD1 (6 bases). The CDR3 covers 13 residues. CDR1 and CDR2 from the germline V gene are LGHDT and YNNKEL (reference sequence). V lost 2 bases and J 4 bases, leaving 8 bases between the germline ends. This chain's CDR3 is CASSQTGPYGYTF. The CDR3 DNA follows: TGTGCCAGCAGCCAAACAGGGCCCTATGGCTACACCTTC.

J is TRBJ1-2 and V is TRBV6-5; D is unclear. Germline V lookup: CDR1 MNHEY, CDR2 SVGAGI. V lost 0 bases and J lost 4, with 12 bases in between. The CDR3 totals 15 residues. The CDR3 nucleotides read TGTGCCAGCAGTTACTCGCGGGAGGACTTCTATGGCTACACCTTC. Amino acids: CASSYSREDFYGYTF.

The V and J genes are TRBV5-4 and TRBJ2-5; 9 nucleotides line up with TRBD1. In germline, CDR1 is SGHNT, CDR2 YYREEE (reference sequence). The CDR3 contains 15 residues. The ends lost 0 bases at V and 5 bases at J; junction bases unmatched: 5. DNA for the CDR3: TGTGCCAGCAGCTTGGAGGGACAGGGTCGCGAGACCCAGTACTTC. Translation: CASSLEGQGRETQYF.

The V and J genes are TRBV6-5 and TRBJ1-2; D may be TRBD1 (6 bases). Trimming cost V 6 bases and J 5 bases, with 16 bases left between them. The CDR3 is made up of 14 amino acids. From germline, CDR1 is MNHEY and CDR2 SVGAGI. Written as DNA, the CDR3 is TGTGCCAGCAGCGGTTACAGGGAAGGTTATGGCTACACCTTC. Translating gives CASSGYREGYGYTF.

This chain joins TRBV19 and TRBJ2-1; 9 nucleotides match TRBD2. CDR1 LNHDA and CDR2 SQIVND come from the germline V gene (reference sequence). V was clipped by 5 bases and J by 5 bases; unmatched bases: 7. The length of the CDR3 is 15 residues. This chain's CDR3 is CASSPGLASHNEQFF. The CDR3 nucleotides read TGTGCCAGTAGTCCGGGACTAGCATCCCACAATGAGCAGTTCTTC.

The gene calls are TRBV10-3 and TRBJ1-6; no clear D. The CDR3 has 17 amino acids. The V gene lost 6 bases and the J gene lost 3 bases, with 18 bases spanning the gap. Germline lookup yields CDR1 ENHRY and CDR2 SYGVKD. CDR3 sequence (DNA): TGTGCCATCAGCCCCAACTCGGTTGGTGACTATAATTCACCCCTCCACTTT. It is translated as CAISPNSVGDYNSPLHF.

V gene TRBV7-2 combines with J gene TRBJ2-5; TRBD2 matches 10 bases. Per germline, CDR1 SGHTA and CDR2 FQGNSA. This CDR3 has 15 residues. V lost 8 bases, J lost 2 bases, and 8 bases stayed unmatched. CDR3 sequence (DNA): TGTGCCAGCGCACTACTAGCGGGAAGACAAGAGACCCAGTACTTC. Translating gives CASALLAGRQETQYF.

This sequence joins TRBV9 and TRBJ2-1; TRBD2 aligns across 8 bases. Germline V gene lookup returns CDR1 SGDLS and CDR2 YYNGEE. This CDR3 comprises 16 residues. With 0 bases clipped from V and 5 bases from J, the junction kept 7 bases outside the gene matches. In DNA, the CDR3 is TGTGCCAGCAGCGTAGGGCCTAGCGGGCTACACAATGAGCAGTTCTTC. Protein: CASSVGPSGLHNEQFF.

V usage is TRBV19 and J usage is TRBJ2-7, with TRBD2 identical over 9 bases. V lost 7 bases and J lost 6; bases outside the gene matches: 10. The V gene's germline CDR1 is LNHDA and CDR2 SQIVND (reference sequence). CDR3 size: 14 residues. CDR3 DNA: TGTGCCAGTACCGCGGGAGGGATCCCCTCCGAGCAGTACTTC. This sequence encodes CASTAGGIPSEQYF.

J is TRBJ1-6 and V is TRBV2; possible D gene TRBD1, 6 bases. The V gene's germline CDR1 is SNHLY and CDR2 FYNNEI. V lost 7 bases and J 3 bases, leaving 7 bases between the germline ends. This CDR3 contains 13 residues. DNA for the CDR3: TGTGCCAGCACGGACAGCTATAATTCACCCCTCCACTTT. Residues: CASTDSYNSPLHF.

This chain connects TRBV24-1 to TRBJ2-3, with TRBD2 matching 7 bases. V dropped 2 bases and J dropped 0; count of bases not matched to a gene: 1. CDR1 and CDR2 (germline): KGHDR, SFDVKD. The CDR3 totals 15 residues. The CDR3 region has the DNA TGTGCCACCAGTGATTGGGGGGGAAGCACAGATACGCAGTATTTT. Translation: CATSDWGGSTDTQYF.

V gene TRBV5-1 combines with J gene TRBJ2-3, with 9 bases aligning to TRBD1. The V gene end was trimmed by 4 bases and the J gene end by 5 bases; junction bases not matched to a gene: 8. The CDR3 is 15 residues long. The germline V gene has CDR1 SGHRS and CDR2 YFSETQ. The CDR3 is CASSLDRGSLDTQYF. The CDR3 DNA sequence: TGCGCCAGCAGCCTGGACAGGGGAAGTTTAGATACGCAGTATTTT.

This clone came up a few times. The V call is TRBV19, the J call TRBJ2-2; D possibly corresponds to TRBD1 (7 bases). Germline V CDR1 and CDR2: LNHDA, SQIVND (reference sequence). With 0 bases removed from V and 9 bases from J, the gap between germline ends came to 17 bases. This CDR3 region has 16 residues. CDR3 residues: CASSIDQGGSSRELFF. In DNA, the CDR3 is TGTGCCAGTAGTATAGATCAGGGGGGATCGTCCAGGGAGCTGTTTTTT.

The V and J genes are TRBV27 and TRBJ1-5; 10 nucleotides align to TRBD1. CDR1 is MNHEY and CDR2 is SMNVEV in the germline V gene (reference sequence). The CDR3 runs 15 residues. J gave up 4 bases and V 5 bases, and 5 bases lay outside the gene matches. CDR3 DNA sequence: TGTGCCAGCAGTGAACGGGGACAGGGGAATCAGCCCCAGCATTTT. It translates to CASSERGQGNQPQHF.

This chain connects TRBV19 to TRBJ1-1; D remains ambiguous. Germline V CDR1 and CDR2: LNHDA, SQIVND (reference sequence). Trimming shortened V by 1 base and J by 2 bases, and 5 bases separated the two germline ends. The CDR3 length is 13 residues. In DNA form, the CDR3 reads TGTGCCAGTAGTATAGGCGCAAACACTGAAGCTTTCTTT. Its protein is CASSIGANTEAFF.

Here the CDR3 DNA reads TGTGCCAGCAGTGAGGCAGGGGGCAATAATTCACCCCTCCACTTT. This encodes CASSEAGGNNSPLHF. The chain joins TRBV6-4 to TRBJ1-6; 8 bases agree with TRBD1. This CDR3 region has 15 residues. After removal of 3 bases from V and 5 bases from J, the junction contained 3 bases not matched to a gene. CDR1 is MRHNA, CDR2 SNTAGT, per germline.

The chain is built from TRBV11-2 and TRBJ2-1; perhaps TRBD1 as D (5 bases). CDR1 and CDR2 (germline): SGHAT, FQNNGV. V was clipped by 5 bases and J by 2 bases, with 10 bases between them. This CDR3 spans 14 amino acids. The CDR3 reads CASSTRRAYNEQFF. The CDR3 DNA is TGTGCCAGCAGCACCCGCAGGGCCTACAATGAGCAGTTCTTC.

The chain employs TRBV5-1 and TRBJ2-1; 8 nucleotides align to TRBD1. J was trimmed by 6 bases and V by 4 bases; bases with no gene match: 9. Germline V gene lookup returns CDR1 SGHRS and CDR2 YFSETQ. This CDR3 has 15 residues. The CDR3 is CASSQAPTGVNEQFF. The CDR3 coding sequence is TGCGCCAGCAGCCAGGCCCCGACAGGGGTCAATGAGCAGTTCTTC.

J is TRBJ2-7 and V is TRBV12-5; 9 bases map to TRBD1. The CDR3 consists of 17 residues. V lost 4 bases to trimming and J lost 5 bases; unmatched junction nucleotides: 15. The germline CDR1 and CDR2 sequences are LGHNT and FRNRAP. CDR3 loop: CASGSDPARDRVNEQYF. DNA for the CDR3: TGTGCTAGTGGTTCCGACCCCGCCCGGGACAGGGTCAACGAGCAGTACTTC.